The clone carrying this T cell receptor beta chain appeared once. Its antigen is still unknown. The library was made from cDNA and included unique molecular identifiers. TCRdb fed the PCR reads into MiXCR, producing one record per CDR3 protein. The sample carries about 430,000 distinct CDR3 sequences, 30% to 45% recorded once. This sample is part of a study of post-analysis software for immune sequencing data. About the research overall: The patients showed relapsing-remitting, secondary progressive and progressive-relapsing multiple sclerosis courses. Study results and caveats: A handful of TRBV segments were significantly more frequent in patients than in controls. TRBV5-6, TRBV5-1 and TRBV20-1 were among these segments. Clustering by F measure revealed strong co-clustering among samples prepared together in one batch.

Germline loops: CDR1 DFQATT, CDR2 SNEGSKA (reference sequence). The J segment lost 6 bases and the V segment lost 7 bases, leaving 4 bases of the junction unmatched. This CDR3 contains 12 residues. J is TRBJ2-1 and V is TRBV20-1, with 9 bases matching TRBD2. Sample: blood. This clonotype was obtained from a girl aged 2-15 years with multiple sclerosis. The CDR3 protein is CSGAGGRNEQFF. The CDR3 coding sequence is TGCAGTGGGGCGGGGGGGCGCAATGAGCAGTTCTTC.